This T cell receptor beta chain was documented in a study of blood T cells in healthy people across ages. The V end was cut by 0 bases, the J end by 0 bases, with 9 bases between. Germline CDR1 and CDR2: SGDLS and YYNGEE. This CDR3 contains 15 residues. With a J-beta primer mix and a sample-barcoded 5' primer, a second PCR ran 7 to 11 cycles. In TCRdb, the 5' RACE reads were re-called with MiXCR into one record per CDR3 protein. The repertoire includes approximately 1.5 million distinct CDR3 sequences, under 55% of them detected once, and about 4% sits in the top ten. J is TRBJ1-1 and V is TRBV9; D remains unclear. The sequence was obtained from a woman aged 18-29 years in good health. The sample taken for sequencing was blood. CDR3 sequence: CASSVEGRMNTEAFF. The CDR3 bases are TGTGCCAGCAGCGTAGAGGGCAGAATGAACACTGAAGCTTTCTTT.